Listed below are T cell receptor beta chains from one sample, sequenced in a study of blood T cell repertoires in COVID-19. Libraries were prepared by immunoSEQ multiplex PCR; TCRdb keeps only in-frame clonotypes and omits some of them. The sample yields 200,000 to 250,000 clones, around nine tenths seen once. Sequencing input: peripheral blood. The origin of the receptors is a woman between 18 and 29 years old who had recovered from COVID-19. CDR3s include the opening cysteine and the closing phenylalanine or tryptophan. Each record gives: clone size, CDR3 length, J gene, V gene, D gene, CDR3 protein, CDR3 DNA. D genes are given only for firm matches. Size is omitted from some rows. Given values are once, few, many or a class for expanded clones.

clone size: .
CDR3 length: 15
J gene: TRBJ1-2
V gene: TRBV19
D gene: TRBD1
CDR3 protein: CASSKRDRELAGYTF
CDR3 DNA: TGTGCCAGTAGCAAGAGGGACAGGGAGTTAGCTGGCTACACCTTC

clone size: .
CDR3 length: 15
J gene: TRBJ2-2
V gene: TRBV7-9
D gene: TRBD2
CDR3 protein: CASSLVGLDTGELFF
CDR3 DNA: TGTGCCAGCAGCTTAGTAGGACTAGACACCGGGGAGCTGTTTTTT

clone size: .
CDR3 length: 17
J gene: TRBJ1-2
V gene: TRBV7-9
D gene: TRBD1
CDR3 protein: CASSLDPLARTGDGYTF
CDR3 DNA: TGTGCCAGCAGCTTAGACCCACTTGCCCGGACAGGGGATGGCTACACCTTC

clone size: .
CDR3 length: 16
J gene: TRBJ2-7
V gene: TRBV9
D gene: TRBD1
CDR3 protein: CASSPPGGGQGYEQYF
CDR3 DNA: TGTGCCAGCAGCCCTCCAGGGGGCGGTCAGGGTTACGAGCAGTACTTC

clone size: few
CDR3 length: 14
J gene: TRBJ2-7
V gene: TRBV10-3
D gene: TRBD1
CDR3 protein: CAISRGQGDGEQYF
CDR3 DNA: TGTGCCATCAGCCGAGGACAGGGAGATGGCGAGCAGTACTTC

clone size: .
CDR3 length: 13
J gene: TRBJ2-7
V gene: TRBV4-1
D gene: .
CDR3 protein: CASSLASSDEQYF
CDR3 DNA: TGCGCCAGCAGCCTGGCTAGCTCTGACGAGCAGTACTTC

clone size: .
CDR3 length: 13
J gene: TRBJ2-7
V gene: TRBV7-6
D gene: .
CDR3 protein: CASSEGGVYEQYF
CDR3 DNA: TGTGCCAGCAGCGAAGGCGGGGTCTACGAGCAGTACTTC

clone size: once
CDR3 length: 12
J gene: TRBJ1-2
V gene: TRBV5-5
D gene: .
CDR3 protein: CASSLDSYGYTF
CDR3 DNA: TGTGCCAGCAGCTTGGACAGTTATGGCTACACCTTC

clone size: .
CDR3 length: 14
J gene: TRBJ2-3
V gene: TRBV9
D gene: .
CDR3 protein: CASSGERVPDTQYF
CDR3 DNA: TGTGCCAGCAGCGGGGAGCGGGTACCAGATACGCAGTATTTT

clone size: .
CDR3 length: 14
J gene: TRBJ1-5
V gene: TRBV30
D gene: .
CDR3 protein: CAWSVPRDTMPQHF
CDR3 DNA: TGTGCCTGGAGTGTACCCAGGGACACTATGCCCCAGCATTTT

clone size: few
CDR3 length: 13
J gene: TRBJ2-5
V gene: TRBV24-1
D gene: TRBD1
CDR3 protein: CATSAQGAETQYF
CDR3 DNA: TGTGCCACCAGTGCACAGGGGGCCGAGACCCAGTACTTC

clone size: .
CDR3 length: 14
J gene: TRBJ1-1
V gene: TRBV27
D gene: TRBD1
CDR3 protein: CASSSGQGRPEAFF
CDR3 DNA: TGTGCCAGCAGTAGTGGACAGGGGAGGCCTGAAGCTTTCTTT

clone size: .
CDR3 length: 15
J gene: TRBJ2-1
V gene: TRBV2
D gene: .
CDR3 protein: CASRNPAATYNEQFF
CDR3 DNA: TGTGCCAGCAGGAACCCAGCGGCGACCTACAATGAGCAGTTCTTC

clone size: .
CDR3 length: 17
J gene: TRBJ2-6
V gene: TRBV19
D gene: TRBD1
CDR3 protein: CASSSRDRGPGANVLTF
CDR3 DNA: TGTGCCAGTAGTAGCCGGGACAGGGGGCCAGGGGCCAACGTCCTGACTTTC

clone size: .
CDR3 length: 13
J gene: TRBJ2-7
V gene: TRBV19
D gene: TRBD2
CDR3 protein: CASSIQRGSEQYF
CDR3 DNA: TGTGCCAGTAGTATCCAGCGGGGTAGCGAGCAGTACTTC

clone size: .
CDR3 length: 12
J gene: TRBJ1-5
V gene: TRBV9
D gene: .
CDR3 protein: CASGSGNQPQHF
CDR3 DNA: TGTGCCAGCGGGAGCGGCAATCAGCCCCAGCATTTT

clone size: .
CDR3 length: 16
J gene: TRBJ2-1
V gene: TRBV6-1
D gene: TRBD2
CDR3 protein: CASSEISGTSYNEQFF
CDR3 DNA: TGTGCCAGCAGTGAGATCAGCGGGACGTCCTACAATGAGCAGTTCTTC

clone size: .
CDR3 length: 14
J gene: TRBJ2-1
V gene: TRBV4-3
D gene: .
CDR3 protein: CASSFLAGYNEQFF
CDR3 DNA: TGCGCCAGCAGCTTCCTGGCTGGCTACAATGAGCAGTTCTTC

clone size: .
CDR3 length: 13
J gene: TRBJ2-2
V gene: TRBV19
D gene: .
CDR3 protein: CASSITNTGELFF
CDR3 DNA: TGTGCCAGTAGTATCACGAACACCGGGGAGCTGTTTTTT

clone size: .
CDR3 length: 15
J gene: TRBJ2-3
V gene: TRBV6-5
D gene: TRBD2
CDR3 protein: CASSPGGVLTDTQYF
CDR3 DNA: TGTGCCAGCAGTCCGGGGGGGGTGCTGACAGATACGCAGTATTTT

clone size: .
CDR3 length: 14
J gene: TRBJ2-2
V gene: TRBV5-4
D gene: .
CDR3 protein: CASSQTGNTGELFF
CDR3 DNA: TGTGCCAGCAGCCAGACAGGGAACACCGGGGAGCTGTTTTTT

clone size: .
CDR3 length: 14
J gene: TRBJ1-3
V gene: TRBV5-1
D gene: .
CDR3 protein: CASTPVGAGNTIYF
CDR3 DNA: TGCGCCAGCACCCCCGTCGGGGCTGGAAACACCATATATTTT

clone size: .
CDR3 length: 15
J gene: TRBJ1-1
V gene: TRBV7-6
D gene: .
CDR3 protein: CASSLGTGGNPEAFF
CDR3 DNA: TGTGCCAGCAGCTTAGGGACCGGGGGGAATCCTGAAGCTTTCTTT

clone size: .
CDR3 length: 13
J gene: TRBJ1-6
V gene: TRBV5-4
D gene: TRBD1
CDR3 protein: CASSLTGAASLHF
CDR3 DNA: TGTGCCAGCAGCTTGACAGGGGCCGCAAGCCTCCACTTT

clone size: .
CDR3 length: 15
J gene: TRBJ1-5
V gene: TRBV15
D gene: .
CDR3 protein: CATSSLQGRNQPQHF
CDR3 DNA: TGTGCCACCAGCAGCCTACAGGGTCGCAATCAGCCCCAGCATTTT

clone size: .
CDR3 length: 14
J gene: TRBJ2-2
V gene: TRBV5-6
D gene: .
CDR3 protein: CASSPDSDTGELFF
CDR3 DNA: TGTGCCAGCAGCCCAGACTCCGACACCGGGGAGCTGTTTTTT

clone size: .
CDR3 length: 13
J gene: TRBJ2-7
V gene: TRBV2
D gene: .
CDR3 protein: CASSRGWNSEQYF
CDR3 DNA: TGTGCCAGCAGTCGAGGTTGGAATTCCGAGCAGTACTTC

clone size: .
CDR3 length: 16
J gene: TRBJ2-3
V gene: TRBV9
D gene: TRBD1
CDR3 protein: CASSDRPGTVADTQYF
CDR3 DNA: TGTGCCAGCAGCGATAGACCCGGGACAGTAGCTGATACGCAGTATTTT

clone size: once
CDR3 length: 15
J gene: TRBJ1-5
V gene: TRBV19
D gene: TRBD1
CDR3 protein: CASTLGTGGFQPQHF
CDR3 DNA: TGTGCCAGTACCCTCGGGACAGGGGGCTTTCAGCCCCAGCATTTT

clone size: .
CDR3 length: 15
J gene: TRBJ2-7
V gene: TRBV6-5
D gene: TRBD1
CDR3 protein: CASSPMTGSASEQYF
CDR3 DNA: TGTGCCAGCAGTCCGATGACAGGGTCTGCCAGTGAGCAGTACTTC

clone size: .
CDR3 length: 15
J gene: TRBJ1-4
V gene: TRBV27
D gene: .
CDR3 protein: CASSPAGTSNEKLFF
CDR3 DNA: TGTGCCAGCAGTCCCGCCGGGACAAGCAATGAAAAACTGTTTTTT

clone size: .
CDR3 length: 16
J gene: TRBJ1-5
V gene: TRBV4-1
D gene: TRBD1
CDR3 protein: CASSLRQGGSGQPQHF
CDR3 DNA: TGCGCCAGCAGCCTTAGACAGGGCGGATCGGGGCAGCCCCAGCATTTT

clone size: .
CDR3 length: 15
J gene: TRBJ1-2
V gene: TRBV7-2
D gene: TRBD1
CDR3 protein: CASSHTGAINYGYTF
CDR3 DNA: TGTGCCAGCAGCCATACAGGGGCAATTAACTATGGCTACACCTTC

clone size: .
CDR3 length: 15
J gene: TRBJ2-3
V gene: TRBV9
D gene: TRBD2
CDR3 protein: CASSGGGGSTDTQYF
CDR3 DNA: TGTGCCAGCAGCGGCGGAGGCGGGAGTACAGATACGCAGTATTTT

clone size: .
CDR3 length: 12
J gene: TRBJ1-2
V gene: TRBV5-1
D gene: .
CDR3 protein: CASSEGQLSYTF
CDR3 DNA: TGCGCCAGCAGCGAAGGACAGCTGAGCTACACCTTC

clone size: .
CDR3 length: 14
J gene: TRBJ1-5
V gene: TRBV25-1
D gene: .
CDR3 protein: CASSERQGNQPQHF
CDR3 DNA: TGTGCCAGCAGTGAAAGACAGGGCAATCAGCCCCAGCATTTT

clone size: .
CDR3 length: 16
J gene: TRBJ2-7
V gene: TRBV14
D gene: .
CDR3 protein: CASSPLWGDGSYEQYF
CDR3 DNA: TGTGCCAGCAGCCCGCTGTGGGGGGACGGCTCCTACGAGCAGTACTTC

clone size: few
CDR3 length: 13
J gene: TRBJ1-5
V gene: TRBV4-2
D gene: TRBD1
CDR3 protein: CASSPGGDQPQHF
CDR3 DNA: TGTGCCAGCAGCCCAGGGGGCGATCAGCCCCAGCATTTT

clone size: .
CDR3 length: 13
J gene: TRBJ2-7
V gene: TRBV30
D gene: .
CDR3 protein: CAWVADWTYEQYF
CDR3 DNA: TGTGCCTGGGTCGCGGACTGGACTTACGAGCAGTACTTC

clone size: .
CDR3 length: 13
J gene: TRBJ2-7
V gene: TRBV6-6
D gene: .
CDR3 protein: CASTGGPTYEQYF
CDR3 DNA: TGTGCCAGCACCGGAGGCCCTACCTACGAGCAGTACTTC

clone size: .
CDR3 length: 17
J gene: TRBJ2-2
V gene: TRBV5-1
D gene: .
CDR3 protein: CASSLAGSLEGAGELFF
CDR3 DNA: TGCGCCAGCAGCTTGGCCGGGAGCTTAGAAGGCGCCGGGGAGCTGTTTTTT

clone size: .
CDR3 length: 17
J gene: TRBJ1-1
V gene: TRBV21-1
D gene: .
CDR3 protein: CASSKTRLGGLNTEAFF
CDR3 DNA: TGTGCCAGCAGCAAAACTAGATTAGGGGGCTTGAACACTGAAGCTTTCTTT

clone size: .
CDR3 length: 14
J gene: TRBJ2-1
V gene: TRBV4-1
D gene: .
CDR3 protein: CASSQGGGIDEQFF
CDR3 DNA: TGCGCCAGCAGCCAAGGGGGCGGTATCGATGAGCAGTTCTTC

clone size: .
CDR3 length: 13
J gene: TRBJ2-7
V gene: TRBV10-3
D gene: TRBD2
CDR3 protein: CAISETSGYEQYF
CDR3 DNA: TGTGCCATCAGTGAGACTAGCGGCTACGAGCAGTACTTC

clone size: once
CDR3 length: 17
J gene: TRBJ2-5
V gene: TRBV4-3
D gene: TRBD1
CDR3 protein: CASSQASGRGLGETQYF
CDR3 DNA: TGCGCCAGCAGCCAGGCAAGCGGCAGGGGGCTGGGGGAGACCCAGTACTTC

clone size: .
CDR3 length: 12
J gene: TRBJ2-7
V gene: TRBV5-1
D gene: .
CDR3 protein: CASSWQGREQYF
CDR3 DNA: TGCGCCAGCAGCTGGCAGGGGCGCGAGCAGTACTTC

clone size: .
CDR3 length: 13
J gene: TRBJ2-7
V gene: TRBV15
D gene: .
CDR3 protein: CATSRDKSYEQYF
CDR3 DNA: TGTGCCACCAGCAGGGACAAAAGCTACGAGCAGTACTTC

clone size: .
CDR3 length: 14
J gene: TRBJ2-3
V gene: TRBV2
D gene: .
CDR3 protein: CASSESGRTDTQYF
CDR3 DNA: TGTGCCAGCAGTGAAAGCGGACGCACAGATACGCAGTATTTT

clone size: once
CDR3 length: 14
J gene: TRBJ2-7
V gene: TRBV5-1
D gene: TRBD1
CDR3 protein: CASTPTGGYHEQYF
CDR3 DNA: TGCGCCAGCACCCCGACAGGGGGCTACCACGAGCAGTACTTC

clone size: .
CDR3 length: 16
J gene: TRBJ1-4
V gene: TRBV5-1
D gene: TRBD1
CDR3 protein: CASNPSPGTGNEKLFF
CDR3 DNA: TGCGCCAGCAACCCCTCCCCCGGGACAGGGAATGAAAAACTGTTTTTT

clone size: .
CDR3 length: 17
J gene: TRBJ1-2
V gene: TRBV27
D gene: .
CDR3 protein: CASSPSGTLRLNYGYTF
CDR3 DNA: TGTGCCAGCAGTCCATCCGGGACTCTTCGACTAAACTATGGCTACACCTTC